The 8 T cell receptor beta chains below all came from one sample that was sequenced in a study of T cell clones after liver transplantation. Clones were read by immunoSEQ multiplex PCR, and TCRdb kept only the in-frame ones, dropping some. In the table there are 55,000 to 75,000 clones, 70% of which are singletons. Material: CD4+ T cells from blood, obtained at the approximately 16-month timepoint. The receptors were gathered from a human patient who received a liver transplant. The graft donor may have contributed some T cells.

The chain is built from TRBV30 and TRBJ1-3; unclear D gene. The germline gives CDR1 GTSNPN, CDR2 SVGIG (reference sequence). This CDR3 is 11 amino acids long. V lost 3 bases and J lost 8, with 8 bases in between. The CDR3, as DNA: TGTGCCTGGAGAGCCTCTGACACCATATATTTT. Residues: CAWRASDTIYF. The full variable domain, rest sourced from reference TRBV30 and TRBJ1-3, is SQTIHQWPATLVQPVGSPLSLECTVEGTSNPNLYWYRQAAGRGLQLLFYSVGIGQISSEVPQNLSASRPQDRQFILSSKKLLLSDSGFYLCAWRASDTIYFGEGSWLTVV.

The rearrangement links TRBV18 to TRBJ2-1; 10 nucleotides match TRBD2. CDR1 is KGHSH and CDR2 is LQKENI in the germline V gene. This CDR3 comprises 17 residues. The V segment lost 2 bases and the J segment 5 bases; nucleotides outside the gene matches: 9. CDR3 loop: CASSPSLAGGINNEQFF. The CDR3, as DNA: TGTGCCAGCTCACCATCGTTAGCGGGGGGTATAAACAATGAGCAGTTCTTC.

CDR3 region: CASSEVSRVSSYEQYF. CDR3 DNA: TGTGCCAGCAGTGAAGTGTCGAGGGTGAGCTCCTACGAGCAGTACTTC. This chain uses TRBV2 with TRBJ2-7; D possibly corresponds to TRBD2 (5 bases). Germline CDR1 reads SNHLY; CDR2 reads FYNNEI. V lost 1 base and J lost 0, with 13 bases in between. The CDR3 runs to 16 residues.

The chain employs TRBV4-2 and TRBJ2-7, with D maybe TRBD1 (5 bases). With 1 base removed from V and 3 bases from J, the gap between germline ends came to 10 bases. In germline, CDR1 is LGHNA, CDR2 YNFKEQ. This CDR3 is 14 amino acids long. The CDR3 here is CASSQGLGDYEQYF. CDR3 bases: TGTGCCAGCAGCCAAGGGTTAGGGGACTACGAGCAGTACTTC.

The chain couples TRBV28 to TRBJ2-2; 7 bases align to TRBD2. The CDR3 length is 14 residues. Germline assignment: CDR1 MDHEN and CDR2 SYDVKM. Trimming at V came to 8 bases and at J to 4 bases, leaving 7 bases not matched to a gene. The CDR3 region is CASGGDWATGELFF. The CDR3 coding sequence is TGTGCCAGCGGGGGGGATTGGGCCACCGGGGAGCTGTTTTTT.

This chain connects TRBV10-3 to TRBJ1-5, with 8 bases aligning to TRBD1. CDR1 is ENHRY, CDR2 SYGVKD, per germline. There are 18 residues in the CDR3. V was pared by 0 bases and J by 11 bases, with 18 bases of the junction left unmatched. The CDR3, as DNA: TGTGCCATCAGTGAGTCGACTAAGGGTCAGGGGGCGGCCGGGGCCCAGCATTTT. It specifies CAISESTKGQGAAGAQHF.

The chain links TRBV19 to TRBJ1-3, with D possibly being TRBD1 (5 bases). Trimming took 3 bases from V and 0 from J, leaving 9 bases between them. Germline CDR1 reads LNHDA; CDR2 reads SQIVND (reference sequence). There are 15 residues in the CDR3. This CDR3 reads CASSITGGSGNTIYF. CDR3 bases: TGTGCCAGTAGTATCACAGGTGGCTCTGGAAACACCATATATTTT.

There are a few counts of this clone. The V call is TRBV5-1, the J call TRBJ2-3; 8 nucleotides agree with TRBD1. The CDR3 consists of 14 residues. CDR1 is SGHRS and CDR2 is YFSETQ in the germline V gene. With V trimmed by 5 bases and J by 1 base, 3 bases remained unmatched. This chain's CDR3 is CASSGQGGTDTQYF. The DNA of the CDR3 is TGCGCCAGCAGTGGACAGGGAGGCACAGATACGCAGTATTTT.